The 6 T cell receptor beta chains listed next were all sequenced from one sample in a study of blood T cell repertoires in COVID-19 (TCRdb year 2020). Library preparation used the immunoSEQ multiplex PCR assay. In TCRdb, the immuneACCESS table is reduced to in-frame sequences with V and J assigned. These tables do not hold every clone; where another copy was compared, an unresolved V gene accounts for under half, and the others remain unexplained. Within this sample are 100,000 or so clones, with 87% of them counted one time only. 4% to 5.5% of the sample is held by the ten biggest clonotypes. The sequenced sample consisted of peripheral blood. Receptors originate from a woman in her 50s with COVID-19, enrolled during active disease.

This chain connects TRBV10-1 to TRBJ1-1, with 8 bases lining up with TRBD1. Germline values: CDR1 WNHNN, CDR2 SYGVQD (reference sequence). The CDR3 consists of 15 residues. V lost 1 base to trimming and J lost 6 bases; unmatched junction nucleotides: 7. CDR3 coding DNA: TGCGCCAGCAGTGAGTTAGGACAGGGTGGGGCTGAAGCTTTCTTT. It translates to CASSELGQGGAEAFF.

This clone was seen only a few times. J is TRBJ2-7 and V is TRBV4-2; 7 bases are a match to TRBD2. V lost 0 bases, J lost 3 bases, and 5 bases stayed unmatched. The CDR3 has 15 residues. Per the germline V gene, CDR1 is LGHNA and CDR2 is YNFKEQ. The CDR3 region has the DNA TGTGCCAGCAGCCAAGATCTCGGGGGGATCTACGAGCAGTACTTC. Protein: CASSQDLGGIYEQYF.

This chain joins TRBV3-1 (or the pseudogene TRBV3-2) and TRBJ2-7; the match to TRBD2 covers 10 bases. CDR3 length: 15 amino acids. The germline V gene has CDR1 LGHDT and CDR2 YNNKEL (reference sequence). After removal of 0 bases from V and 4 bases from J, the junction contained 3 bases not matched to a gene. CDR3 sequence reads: CASSQEAGGAYEQYF. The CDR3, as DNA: TGTGCCAGCAGCCAAGAAGCGGGGGGGGCTTACGAGCAGTACTTC.

The DNA of the CDR3 is TGCGCCAGCAGCTTTGGCGGGACAGGGTTATACGAGCAGTACTTC. Its translation is CASSFGGTGLYEQYF. The V and J genes are TRBV5-1 and TRBJ2-7; TRBD1 agrees at 9 bases. The CDR3 has 15 amino acids. V dropped 2 bases and J dropped 4; count of bases not matched to a gene: 7. The germline CDR1 and CDR2 sequences are SGHRS and YFSETQ.

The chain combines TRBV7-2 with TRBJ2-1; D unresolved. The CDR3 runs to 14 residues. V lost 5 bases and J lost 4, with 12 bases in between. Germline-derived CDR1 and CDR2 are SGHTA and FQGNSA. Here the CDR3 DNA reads TGTGCCAGCAGCCGCCTCGCGGAGTACAATGAGCAGTTCTTC. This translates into CASSRLAEYNEQFF.

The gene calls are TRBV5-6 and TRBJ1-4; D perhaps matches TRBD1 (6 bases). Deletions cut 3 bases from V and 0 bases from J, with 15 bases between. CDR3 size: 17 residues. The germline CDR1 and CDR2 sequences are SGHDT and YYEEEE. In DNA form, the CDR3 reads TGTGCCAGCAGCTGGCGGGGGGCCGGTGCAACTAATGAAAAACTGTTTTTT. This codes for CASSWRGAGATNEKLFF.